This is a list of T cell receptor beta chains from one sample in a study of cytomegalovirus exposure and HLA in healthy donors. Some clones are missing from TCRdb's copy, which holds only in-frame ones; the method was immunoSEQ multiplex PCR. This sample contains roughly 40,000 clones. The sample was PBMCs. The source is a man aged 25 to 40 in good health and CMV-seronegative. Both conserved end residues are part of each CDR3. A D gene is named only where the DNA matches it firmly.

-,TRBJ2-7,TRBV6-5,12,TGTGCCAGCAGCGACAGGAGGTACGAGCAGTACTTC,CASSDRRYEQYF
TRBD2,TRBJ2-5,TRBV5-1,13,TGCGCCAGCAGCTTCCCCGGGAGGGAGACCCAGTACTTC,CASSFPGRETQYF
TRBD1,TRBJ2-1,TRBV7-9,15,TGTGCCAGCGGGGTAACGGGACAGGGGGCGGATGAGCAGTTCTTC,CASGVTGQGADEQFF
TRBD2,TRBJ2-3,TRBV5-1,15,TGCGCCAGCAGCTTGTATAAGCGGGAGAGAGATACGCAGTATTTT,CASSLYKRERDTQYF
-,TRBJ2-5,TRBV7-9,14,TGTGCCAGCAGCCTAGGAGCATCGGGTGTAGAGCAGTACTTC,CASSLGASGVEQYF
TRBD2,TRBJ2-7,TRBV7-2,17,TGTGCCAGCAGCGCAGGACTAGCGTCGGTTCCCGTCTACGAGCAGTACTTC,CASSAGLASVPVYEQYF
-,TRBJ1-6,TRBV4-3,17,TGCGCCAGCAGCCAAGTTCCGGTAGGCCTCACGGGTTCACCCCTCCACTTT,CASSQVPVGLTGSPLHF
-,TRBJ2-1,TRBV5-8,13,TGTGCCAGCAGCTTGGATGCAGGGCTCGAGCAGTTCTTC,CASSLDAGLEQFF
TRBD1,TRBJ1-2,TRBV4-3,15,TGCGCCAGCAGCCAAGAATTCGCACAGGGGAATGGCTACACCTTC,CASSQEFAQGNGYTF
-,TRBJ1-5,TRBV4-2,16,TGTGCCAGCAGCCAAGAAATTGCACAGGGTTATCAGCCCCAGCATTTT,CASSQEIAQGYQPQHF
TRBD1,TRBJ1-3,TRBV29-1,13,TGCAGCGTTTGGGGACAGGGAGGAAACACCATATATTTT,CSVWGQGGNTIYF
TRBD2,TRBJ2-1,TRBV11-2,16,TGTGCCAGCAGTATAGCGGGAGGACTACTGTACAATGAGCAGTTCTTC,CASSIAGGLLYNEQFF
-,TRBJ2-5,TRBV18,13,TGTGCCAGCTCCCCCGACGAGGTTGAGACCCAGTACTTC,CASSPDEVETQYF
TRBD1,TRBJ1-6,TRBV25-1,15,TGTGCCAGCAGTGTCGGACAGGAGTTGAATTCACCCCTCCACTTT,CASSVGQELNSPLHF
-,TRBJ2-7,TRBV7-2,13,TGTGCCAGCAGCCCCCAGTCTTCCTACGAGCAGTACTTC,CASSPQSSYEQYF
-,TRBJ2-7,TRBV4-3,15,TGCGCCAGCAGCCAAGATCCAACAGGTCCCTACGAGCAGTACTTC,CASSQDPTGPYEQYF
TRBD2,TRBJ2-1,TRBV30,13,TGTGCCTGGAGTGTTCTAGCGGGAGTACGGCAGTTCTTC,CAWSVLAGVRQFF
TRBD1,TRBJ2-3,TRBV25-1,13,TGTGCCAGCAGTGGGACAGGGGAGGATACGCAGTATTTT,CASSGTGEDTQYF
-,TRBJ2-2,TRBV5-8,15,TGTGCCAGCAACCCTGGACTCGGCCCCACCGGGGAGCTGTTTTTT,CASNPGLGPTGELFF
TRBD1,TRBJ2-2,TRBV7-2,14,TGTGCCAGCAGTGTACAGGGGACCGCTGGGGAGCTGTTTTTT,CASSVQGTAGELFF
TRBD1,TRBJ1-1,TRBV18,13,TGTGCCAGCTTCCCGGGACAGGGTGGCGAAGCTTTCTTT,CASFPGQGGEAFF
TRBD1,TRBJ1-4,TRBV18,15,TGTGCCAGCTCACCCCCGGGACAGGGAAATGAAAAACTGTTTTTT,CASSPPGQGNEKLFF
-,TRBJ2-1,TRBV7-9,12,TGTGCCGGCACCCCAATCAGTGGTGAGCAGTTCTTC,CAGTPISGEQFF
-,TRBJ1-5,TRBV19,13,TGTGCCAGTAGCGCGGGGGTCAATCAGCCCCAGCATTTT,CASSAGVNQPQHF
TRBD1,TRBJ1-1,TRBV5-1,16,TGCGCCAGCAGTCCGGGACAGGGGGCATGGAACACTGAAGCTTTCTTT,CASSPGQGAWNTEAFF
TRBD1,TRBJ1-1,TRBV30,13,TGTGCCTGGGGGACAGGGCTGAACACTGAAGCTTTCTTT,CAWGTGLNTEAFF
TRBD2,TRBJ2-2,TRBV25-1,15,TGTGCCAGCAGTAAGACGAGAGGGAGGGGCGGGGAGCTGTTTTTT,CASSKTRGRGGELFF
-,TRBJ1-4,TRBV30,15,TGTGCCTGGAGTGTACCGGACAGCCTTAATGAAAAACTGTTTTTT,CAWSVPDSLNEKLFF
-,TRBJ1-1,TRBV19,14,TGTGCCAGTAGTGTACTCCAGGGGAGAACTGAAGCTTTCTTT,CASSVLQGRTEAFF